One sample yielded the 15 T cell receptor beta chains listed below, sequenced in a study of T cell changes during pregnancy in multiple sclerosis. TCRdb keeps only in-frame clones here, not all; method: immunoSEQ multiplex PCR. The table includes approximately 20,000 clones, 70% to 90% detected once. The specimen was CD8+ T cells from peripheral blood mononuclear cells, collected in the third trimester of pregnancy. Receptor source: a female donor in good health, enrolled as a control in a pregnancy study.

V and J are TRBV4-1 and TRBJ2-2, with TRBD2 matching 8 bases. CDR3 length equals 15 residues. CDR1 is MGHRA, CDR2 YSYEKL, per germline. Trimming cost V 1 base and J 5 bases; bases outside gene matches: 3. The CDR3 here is CASSQAGGRTGELFF. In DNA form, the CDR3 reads TGCGCCAGCAGCCAAGCGGGGGGGAGGACCGGGGAGCTGTTTTTT.

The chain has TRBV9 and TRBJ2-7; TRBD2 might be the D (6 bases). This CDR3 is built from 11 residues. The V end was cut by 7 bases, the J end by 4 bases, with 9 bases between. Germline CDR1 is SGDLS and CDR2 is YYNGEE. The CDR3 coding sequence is TGTGCCAGCGGGGGGAGATACGAGCAGTACTTC. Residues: CASGGRYEQYF.

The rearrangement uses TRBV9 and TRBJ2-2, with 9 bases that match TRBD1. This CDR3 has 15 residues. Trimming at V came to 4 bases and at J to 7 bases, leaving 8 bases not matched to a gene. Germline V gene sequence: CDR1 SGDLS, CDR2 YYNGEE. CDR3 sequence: CASSPSQGAGGELFF. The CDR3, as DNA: TGTGCCAGCAGCCCTTCACAGGGGGCGGGCGGGGAGCTGTTTTTT.

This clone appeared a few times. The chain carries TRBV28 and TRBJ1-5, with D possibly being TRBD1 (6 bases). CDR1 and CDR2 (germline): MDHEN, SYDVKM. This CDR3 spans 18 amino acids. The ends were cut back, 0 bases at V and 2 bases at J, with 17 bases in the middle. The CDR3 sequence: CASSLCEQGVGCNQPQHF. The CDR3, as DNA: TGTGCCAGCAGTTTATGTGAACAGGGAGTCGGTTGCAATCAGCCCCAGCATTTT. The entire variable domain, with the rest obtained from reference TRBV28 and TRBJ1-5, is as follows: DVKVTQSSRYLVKRTGEKVFLECVQDMDHENMFWYRQDPGLGLRLIYFSYDVKMKEKGDIPEGYSVSREKKERFSLILESASTNQTSMYLCASSLCEQGVGCNQPQHFGDGTRLSIL.

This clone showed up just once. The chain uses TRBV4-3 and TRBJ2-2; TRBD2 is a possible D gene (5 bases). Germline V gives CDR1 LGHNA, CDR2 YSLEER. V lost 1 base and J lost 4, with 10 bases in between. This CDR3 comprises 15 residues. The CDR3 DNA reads TGCGCCAGCAGCCAAGGGACTCGGGTCACCGGGGAGCTGTTTTTT. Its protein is CASSQGTRVTGELFF.

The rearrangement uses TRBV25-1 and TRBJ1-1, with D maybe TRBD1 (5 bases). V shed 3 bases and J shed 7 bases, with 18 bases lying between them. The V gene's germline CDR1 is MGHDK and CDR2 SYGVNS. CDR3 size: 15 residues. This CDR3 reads CASSERGTERGEAFF. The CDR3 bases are TGTGCCAGCAGTGAGAGAGGGACTGAACGGGGTGAAGCTTTCTTT.

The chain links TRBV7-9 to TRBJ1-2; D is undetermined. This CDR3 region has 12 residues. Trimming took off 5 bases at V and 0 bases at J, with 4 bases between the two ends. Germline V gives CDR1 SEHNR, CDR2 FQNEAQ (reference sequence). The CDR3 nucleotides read TGTGCCAGCAGCGCGACTAACTATGGCTACACCTTC. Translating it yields CASSATNYGYTF.

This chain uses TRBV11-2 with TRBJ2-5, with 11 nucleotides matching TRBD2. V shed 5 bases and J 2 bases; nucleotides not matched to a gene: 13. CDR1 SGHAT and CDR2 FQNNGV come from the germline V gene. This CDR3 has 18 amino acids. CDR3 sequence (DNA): TGTGCCAGCAGCCAAAGGATACCGGGACTAGCGGAACAAGAGACCCAGTACTTC. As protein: CASSQRIPGLAEQETQYF.

The CDR3 bases are TGTGCCAGCAGCTTGGGACAAAGTTACACTGAAGCTTTCTTT. Residues: CASSLGQSYTEAFF. J is TRBJ1-1 and V is TRBV5-8; D is unclear. V was shortened by 0 bases and J by 3 bases, with 9 bases between the two germline ends. The CDR3 sequence is 14 residues long. The germline CDR1 and CDR2 sequences are SGHTS and YDEGEE.

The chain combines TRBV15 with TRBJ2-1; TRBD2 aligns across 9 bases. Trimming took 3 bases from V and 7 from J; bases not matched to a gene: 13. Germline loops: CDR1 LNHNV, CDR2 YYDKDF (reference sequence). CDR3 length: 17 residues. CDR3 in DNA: TGTGCCACCAGCAGTTTTCCCGGGACTAGCAGTATTAATGAGCAGTTCTTC. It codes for CATSSFPGTSSINEQFF.

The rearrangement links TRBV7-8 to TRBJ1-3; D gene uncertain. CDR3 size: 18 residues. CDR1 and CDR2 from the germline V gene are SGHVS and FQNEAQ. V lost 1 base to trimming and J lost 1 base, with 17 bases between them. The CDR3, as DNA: TGTGCCAGCAGCTTAGACATCCCAACACCGAATTCTGGAAACACCATATATTTT. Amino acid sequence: CASSLDIPTPNSGNTIYF.

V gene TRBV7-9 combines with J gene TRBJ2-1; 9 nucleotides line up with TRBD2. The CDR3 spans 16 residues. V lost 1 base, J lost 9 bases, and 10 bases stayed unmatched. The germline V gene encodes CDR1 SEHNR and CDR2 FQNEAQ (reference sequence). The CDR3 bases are TGTGCCAGCAGCTTAGAGGCGGGGGGGCCTTTGGGTGAGCAGTTCTTC. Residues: CASSLEAGGPLGEQFF.

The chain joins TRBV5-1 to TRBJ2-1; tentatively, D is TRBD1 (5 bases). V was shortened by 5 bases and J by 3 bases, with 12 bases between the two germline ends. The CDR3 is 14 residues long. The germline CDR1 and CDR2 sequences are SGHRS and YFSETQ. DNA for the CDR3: TGCGCCAGCAGTTCAGGGCACGACTACAATGAGCAGTTCTTC. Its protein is CASSSGHDYNEQFF.

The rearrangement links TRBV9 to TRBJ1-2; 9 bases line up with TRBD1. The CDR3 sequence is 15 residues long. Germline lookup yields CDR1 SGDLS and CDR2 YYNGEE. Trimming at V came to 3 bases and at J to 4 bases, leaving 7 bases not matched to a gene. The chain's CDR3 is CASSARDRVGYGYTF. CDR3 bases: TGTGCCAGCAGCGCCCGGGACAGGGTGGGCTATGGCTACACCTTC. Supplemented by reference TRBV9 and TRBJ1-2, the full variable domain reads DSGVTQTPKHLITATGQRVTLRCSPRSGDLSVYWYQQSLDQGLQFLIQYYNGEERAKGNILERFSAQQFPDLHSELNLSSLELGDSALYFCASSARDRVGYGYTFGSGTRLTVV.

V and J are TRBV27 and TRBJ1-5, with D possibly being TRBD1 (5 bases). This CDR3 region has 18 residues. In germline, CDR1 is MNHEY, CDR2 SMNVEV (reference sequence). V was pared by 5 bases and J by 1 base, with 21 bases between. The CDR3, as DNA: TGTGCCAGCAGTGGCCTCGGGGGTTTAAGGAAGAGCAATCAGCCCCAGCATTTT. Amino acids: CASSGLGGLRKSNQPQHF.